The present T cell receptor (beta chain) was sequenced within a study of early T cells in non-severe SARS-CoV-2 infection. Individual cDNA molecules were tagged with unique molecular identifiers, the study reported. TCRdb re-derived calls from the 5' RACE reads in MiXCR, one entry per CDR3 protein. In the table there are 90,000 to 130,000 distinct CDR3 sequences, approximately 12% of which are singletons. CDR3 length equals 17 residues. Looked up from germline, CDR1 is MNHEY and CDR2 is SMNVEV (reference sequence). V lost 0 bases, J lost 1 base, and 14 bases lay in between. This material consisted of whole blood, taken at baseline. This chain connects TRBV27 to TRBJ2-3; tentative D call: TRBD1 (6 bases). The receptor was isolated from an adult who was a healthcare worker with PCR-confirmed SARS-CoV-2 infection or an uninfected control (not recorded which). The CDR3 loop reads CASSLSMGALGTDTQYF. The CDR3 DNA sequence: TGTGCCAGCAGTTTATCAATGGGGGCGCTTGGCACAGATACGCAGTATTTT.